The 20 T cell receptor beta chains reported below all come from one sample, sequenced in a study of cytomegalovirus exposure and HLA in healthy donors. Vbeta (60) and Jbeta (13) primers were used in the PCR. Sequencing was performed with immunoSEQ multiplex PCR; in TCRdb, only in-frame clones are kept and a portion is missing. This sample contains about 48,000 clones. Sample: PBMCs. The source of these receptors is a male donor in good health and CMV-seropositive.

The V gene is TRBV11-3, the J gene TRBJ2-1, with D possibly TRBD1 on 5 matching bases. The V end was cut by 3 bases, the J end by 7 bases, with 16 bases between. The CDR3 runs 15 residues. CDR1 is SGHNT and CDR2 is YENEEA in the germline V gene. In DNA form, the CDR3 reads TGTGCCAGCAGCTTTGGGGCAGAAGGTAAAAATGAGCAGTTCTTC. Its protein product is CASSFGAEGKNEQFF. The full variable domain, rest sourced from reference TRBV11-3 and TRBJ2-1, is EAGVVQSPRYKIIEKKQPVAFWCNPISGHNTLYWYLQNLGQGPELLIRYENEEAVDDSQLPKDRFSAERLKGVDSTLKIQPAELGDSAVYLCASSFGAEGKNEQFFGPGTRLTVL.

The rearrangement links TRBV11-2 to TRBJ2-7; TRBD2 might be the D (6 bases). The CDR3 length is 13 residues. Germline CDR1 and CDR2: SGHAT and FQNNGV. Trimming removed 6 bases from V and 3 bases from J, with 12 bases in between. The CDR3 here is CASRQADYYEQYF. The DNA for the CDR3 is TGTGCCAGCAGGCAAGCGGACTACTACGAGCAGTACTTC.

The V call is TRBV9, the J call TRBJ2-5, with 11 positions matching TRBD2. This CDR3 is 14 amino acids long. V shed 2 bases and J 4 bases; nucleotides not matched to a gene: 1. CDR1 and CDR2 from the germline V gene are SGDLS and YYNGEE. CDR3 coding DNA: TGTGCCAGCAGCGTTAGCGGGGGGGCAGAGACCCAGTACTTC. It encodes CASSVSGGAETQYF.

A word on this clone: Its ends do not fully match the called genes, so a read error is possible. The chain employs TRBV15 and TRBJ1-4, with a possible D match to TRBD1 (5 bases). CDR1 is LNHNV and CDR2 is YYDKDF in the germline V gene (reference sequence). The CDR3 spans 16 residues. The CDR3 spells CATSRVMGHSNEQLFF. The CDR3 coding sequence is TGTGCCACCAGCAGAGTGATGGGGCATTCTAATGAACAACTGTTTTTT.

Written as DNA, the CDR3 is TGTGCCAGCAGAGATGTGGGGCGGGGGGCTAGAGATACGCAGTATTTT. Its protein product is CASRDVGRGARDTQYF. The chain carries TRBV11-2 and TRBJ2-3; TRBD2 matches at 8 bases. Losses at the gene ends were 6 bases for V and 5 bases for J; bases not matched to a gene: 13. This CDR3 is 16 amino acids long. Germline CDR1 is SGHAT and CDR2 is FQNNGV.

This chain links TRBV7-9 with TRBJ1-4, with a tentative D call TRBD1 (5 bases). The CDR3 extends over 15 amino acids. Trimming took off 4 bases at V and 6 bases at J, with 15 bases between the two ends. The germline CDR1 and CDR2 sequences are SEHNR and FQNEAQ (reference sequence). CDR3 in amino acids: CASSSGGITHEKLFF. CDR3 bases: TGTGCCAGCAGCTCCGGGGGGATTACACATGAAAAACTGTTTTTT.

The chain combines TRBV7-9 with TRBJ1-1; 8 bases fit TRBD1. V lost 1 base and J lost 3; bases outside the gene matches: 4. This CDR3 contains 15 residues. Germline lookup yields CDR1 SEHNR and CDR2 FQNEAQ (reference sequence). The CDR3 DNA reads TGTGCCAGCAGCTTAGGGACAGGGCTAGACACTGAAGCTTTCTTT. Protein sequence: CASSLGTGLDTEAFF. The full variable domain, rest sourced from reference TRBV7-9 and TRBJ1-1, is DTGVSQNPRHKITKRGQNVTFRCDPISEHNRLYWYRQTLGQGPEFLTYFQNEAQLEKSRLLSDRFSAERPKGSFSTLEIQRTEQGDSAMYLCASSLGTGLDTEAFFGQGTRLTVV.

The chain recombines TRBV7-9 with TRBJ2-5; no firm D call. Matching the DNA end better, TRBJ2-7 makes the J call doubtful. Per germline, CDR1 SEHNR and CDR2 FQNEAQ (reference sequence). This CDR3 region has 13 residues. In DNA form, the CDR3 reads TGTGCCAGCAGAAATAAGAGCTCCTACGAGCAGTACTTC. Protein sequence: CASRNKSSYEQYF.

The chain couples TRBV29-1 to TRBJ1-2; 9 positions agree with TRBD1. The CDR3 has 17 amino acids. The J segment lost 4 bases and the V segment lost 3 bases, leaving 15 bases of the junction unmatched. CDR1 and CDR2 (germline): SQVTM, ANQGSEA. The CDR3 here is CSVDPLRQGGSLYGYTF. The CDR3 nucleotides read TGCAGCGTTGATCCCTTGAGACAGGGGGGGTCCCTCTATGGCTACACCTTC.

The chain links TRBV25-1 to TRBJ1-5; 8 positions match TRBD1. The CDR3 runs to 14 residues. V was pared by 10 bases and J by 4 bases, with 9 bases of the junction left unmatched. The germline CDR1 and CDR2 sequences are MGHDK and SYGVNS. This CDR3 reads CANQSTGGNQPQHF. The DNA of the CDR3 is TGTGCCAACCAGAGTACAGGGGGGAATCAGCCCCAGCATTTT.

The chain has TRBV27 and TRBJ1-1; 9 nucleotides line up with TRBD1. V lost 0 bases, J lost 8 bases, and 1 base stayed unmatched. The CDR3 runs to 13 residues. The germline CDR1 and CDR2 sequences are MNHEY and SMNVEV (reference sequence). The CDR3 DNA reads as TGTGCCAGCAGTTTATCAGGGACAGGGGAAGCTTTCTTT. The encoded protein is CASSLSGTGEAFF.

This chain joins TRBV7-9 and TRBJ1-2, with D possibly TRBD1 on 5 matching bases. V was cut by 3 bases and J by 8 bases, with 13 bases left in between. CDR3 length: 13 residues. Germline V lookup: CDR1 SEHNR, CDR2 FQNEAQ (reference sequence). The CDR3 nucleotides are TGTGCCAGCAGCTTGGAACAGGCTCGGGGCTACACCTTC. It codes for CASSLEQARGYTF. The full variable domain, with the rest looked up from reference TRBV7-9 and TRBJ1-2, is DTGVSQNPRHKITKRGQNVTFRCDPISEHNRLYWYRQTLGQGPEFLTYFQNEAQLEKSRLLSDRFSAERPKGSFSTLEIQRTEQGDSAMYLCASSLEQARGYTFGSGTRLTVV.

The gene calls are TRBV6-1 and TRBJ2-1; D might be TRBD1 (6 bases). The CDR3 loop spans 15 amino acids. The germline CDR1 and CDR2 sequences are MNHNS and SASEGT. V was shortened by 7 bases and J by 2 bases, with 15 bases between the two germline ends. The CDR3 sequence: CASKVGAFTYNEQFF. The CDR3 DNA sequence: TGTGCCAGCAAGGTGGGGGCCTTTACCTACAATGAGCAGTTCTTC.

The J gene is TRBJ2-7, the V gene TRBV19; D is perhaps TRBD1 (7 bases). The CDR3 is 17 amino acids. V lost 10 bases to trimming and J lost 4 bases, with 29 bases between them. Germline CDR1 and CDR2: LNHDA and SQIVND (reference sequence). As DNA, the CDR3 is TGTGCCACAAGTGGAGGGGGCTTTTATCGAGGGTTTTACGAGCAGTACTTC. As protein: CATSGGGFYRGFYEQYF.

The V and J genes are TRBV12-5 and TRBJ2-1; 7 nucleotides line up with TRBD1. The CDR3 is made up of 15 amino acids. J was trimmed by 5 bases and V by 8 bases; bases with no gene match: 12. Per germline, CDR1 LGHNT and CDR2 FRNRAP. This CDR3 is CASRRRDSPDNEQFF. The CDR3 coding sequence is TGTGCTAGTCGCCGCCGGGACAGCCCCGACAATGAGCAGTTCTTC.

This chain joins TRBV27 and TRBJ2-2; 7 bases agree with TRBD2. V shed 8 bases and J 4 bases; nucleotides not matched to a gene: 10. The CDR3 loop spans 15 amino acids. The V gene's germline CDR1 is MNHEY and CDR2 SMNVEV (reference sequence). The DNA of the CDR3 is TGTGCCAGCGCCTGGCTAGCGGCGTTCACCGGGGAGCTGTTTTTT. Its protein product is CASAWLAAFTGELFF.

CDR3 region: CASNAARHSGANVLTF. The CDR3 region has the DNA TGTGCCAGTAACGCAGCCCGACACTCTGGGGCCAACGTCCTGACTTTC. The J gene is TRBJ2-6, the V gene TRBV19; D uncertain. The CDR3 is 16 residues long. Per the germline V gene, CDR1 is LNHDA and CDR2 is SQIVND (reference sequence). Trimming removed 7 bases from V and 0 bases from J, with 13 bases in between.

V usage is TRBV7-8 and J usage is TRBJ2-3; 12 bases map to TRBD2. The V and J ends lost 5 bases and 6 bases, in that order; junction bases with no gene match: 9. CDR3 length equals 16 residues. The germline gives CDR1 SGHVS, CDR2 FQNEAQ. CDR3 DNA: TGTGCCAGCAGCACCCGGACTAGCGGGGCCGGTGATACGCAGTATTTT. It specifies CASSTRTSGAGDTQYF.

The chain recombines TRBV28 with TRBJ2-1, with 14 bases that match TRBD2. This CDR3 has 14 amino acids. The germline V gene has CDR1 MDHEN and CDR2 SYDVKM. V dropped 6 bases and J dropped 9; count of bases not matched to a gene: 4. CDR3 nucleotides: TGTGCCAGCAGGCCGGGACTAGCGGGGGTTGAGCAGTTCTTC. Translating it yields CASRPGLAGVEQFF. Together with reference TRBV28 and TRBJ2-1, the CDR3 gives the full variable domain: DVKVTQSSRYLVKRTGEKVFLECVQDMDHENMFWYRQDPGLGLRLIYFSYDVKMKEKGDIPEGYSVSREKKERFSLILESASTNQTSMYLCASRPGLAGVEQFFGPGTRLTVL.

CDR3 bases: TGTGCCTGGAGTCGCACAGGGGGCCGGCGTGAAGCTTTCTTT. It specifies CAWSRTGGRREAFF. V gene TRBV30 combines with J gene TRBJ1-1; TRBD1 aligns across 9 bases. V was pared by 2 bases and J by 7 bases, with 8 bases of the junction left unmatched. The germline CDR1 and CDR2 sequences are GTSNPN and SVGIG (reference sequence). There are 14 residues in the CDR3. The full variable domain, rest sourced from reference TRBV30 and TRBJ1-1, is SQTIHQWPATLVQPVGSPLSLECTVEGTSNPNLYWYRQAAGRGLQLLFYSVGIGQISSEVPQNLSASRPQDRQFILSSKKLLLSDSGFYLCAWSRTGGRREAFFGQGTRLTVV.